Described below is a single T cell receptor beta chain sequence and its context. Its antigen is not identified. Primers included in the PCR were 60 Vbeta and 13 Jbeta primers. Generated by immunoSEQ multiplex PCR, the TCRdb table keeps only in-frame clones and is missing some. This table lists roughly 120,000 clones. This record comes from a study of cytomegalovirus exposure and HLA in healthy donors. Notes on the study in general: Common viral pathogens (according to a later analysis) appeared linked to several of the most significant clusters. Analysis was performed later, and it showed HLA-associated TCR beta chains to be more clonally expanded than equally common others.

Germline CDR1 and CDR2: SEHNR and FQNEAQ (reference sequence). The V gene end was trimmed by 1 base and the J gene end by 5 bases; junction bases not matched to a gene: 1. The CDR3 contains 14 residues. Sequenced: PBMCs. The sequence came from a man aged 18 to 30 in good health and CMV-seronegative. This rearrangement joins TRBV7-9 to TRBJ2-5; 10 bases agree with TRBD1. CDR3 in DNA: TGTGCCAGCAGCTTAGGGACAGGGGGGGAGACCCAGTACTTC. Protein: CASSLGTGGETQYF.